The 3 T cell receptor beta chains below come from one sample, sequenced in a study of a mutant IDH1 vaccine in newly diagnosed glioma. Clones were read by immunoSEQ multiplex PCR, and TCRdb kept only the in-frame ones, dropping some. The repertoire includes around 28,000 clones, more than 80% of them detected once, and roughly 20% sits in the top ten. No antigen has been assigned to these receptors. Time point denoted: week 5, during vaccination. Vaccination comprised doses that each held 300 ug of mutant IDH1 20-mer peptide, plus topical imiquimod. The sample consisted of PBMCs, taken from a glioma patient whose treatment included an IDH1 peptide vaccine. These receptors were taken from a man aged 18-30 years with glioma.

V usage is TRBV14 and J usage is TRBJ1-2; 7 nucleotides line up with TRBD1. CDR1 SGHDN and CDR2 FVKESK come from the germline V gene. J lost 5 bases, V lost 3 bases, and 9 bases had no gene match. This CDR3 spans 15 amino acids. CDR3 DNA sequence: TGTGCCAGCAGCCATGCTACCGGGACAGCGTATGGCTACACCTTC. This sequence encodes CASSHATGTAYGYTF.

The chain combines TRBV28 with TRBJ1-5, with D perhaps TRBD1 (6 bases). Trimming removed 5 bases from V and 0 bases from J, with 11 bases in between. The CDR3 loop spans 15 amino acids. Per germline, CDR1 MDHEN and CDR2 SYDVKM. The CDR3 bases are TGTGCCAGCAGTGTAAGGACAGTTAGCAATCAGCCCCAGCATTTT. This codes for CASSVRTVSNQPQHF.

In this sample, this clone turned up once. The CDR3 sequence is CASTNFGFSYEQYF. In DNA, the CDR3 is TGTGCCAGCACTAATTTCGGGTTCTCCTACGAGCAGTACTTC. This chain links TRBV11-2 with TRBJ2-7; D gene unclear. The CDR3 is 14 amino acids. Germline V CDR1 and CDR2: SGHAT, FQNNGV. V was clipped by 7 bases and J by 0 bases, with 13 bases between them.